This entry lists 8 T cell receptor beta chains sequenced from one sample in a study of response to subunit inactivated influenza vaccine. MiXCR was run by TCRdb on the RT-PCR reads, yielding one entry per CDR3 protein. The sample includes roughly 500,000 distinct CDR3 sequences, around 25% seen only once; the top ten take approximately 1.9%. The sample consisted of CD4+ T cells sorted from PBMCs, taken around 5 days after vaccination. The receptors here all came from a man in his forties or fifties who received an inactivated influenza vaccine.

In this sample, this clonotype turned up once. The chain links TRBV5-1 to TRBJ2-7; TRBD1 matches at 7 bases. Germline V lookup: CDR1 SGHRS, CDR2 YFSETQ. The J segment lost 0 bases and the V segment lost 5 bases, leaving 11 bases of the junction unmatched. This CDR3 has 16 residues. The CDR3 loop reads CASSQKPGQTSYEQYF. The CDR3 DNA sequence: TGCGCCAGCAGTCAGAAACCGGGACAGACCTCCTACGAGCAGTACTTC. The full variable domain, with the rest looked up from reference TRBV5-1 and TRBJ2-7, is KAGVTQTPRYLIKTRGQQVTLSCSPISGHRSVSWYQQTPGQGLQFLFEYFSETQRNKGNFPGRFSGRQFSNSRSEMNVSTLELGDSALYLCASSQKPGQTSYEQYFGPGTRLTVT.

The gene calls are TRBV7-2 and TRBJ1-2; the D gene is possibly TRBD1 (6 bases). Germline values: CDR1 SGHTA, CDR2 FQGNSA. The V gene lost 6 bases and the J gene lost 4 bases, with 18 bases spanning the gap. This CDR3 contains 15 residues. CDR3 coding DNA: TGTGCCAGCAGTATGGGGGCTGGTTCCTCCTATGGCTACACCTTC. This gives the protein CASSMGAGSSYGYTF.

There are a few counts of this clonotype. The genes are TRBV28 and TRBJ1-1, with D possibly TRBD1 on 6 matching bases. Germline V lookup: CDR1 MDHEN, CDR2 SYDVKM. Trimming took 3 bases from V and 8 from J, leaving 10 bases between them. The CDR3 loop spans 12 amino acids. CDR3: CASSFPDSEAFF. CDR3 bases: TGTGCCAGCAGTTTCCCGGACAGCGAAGCTTTCTTT.

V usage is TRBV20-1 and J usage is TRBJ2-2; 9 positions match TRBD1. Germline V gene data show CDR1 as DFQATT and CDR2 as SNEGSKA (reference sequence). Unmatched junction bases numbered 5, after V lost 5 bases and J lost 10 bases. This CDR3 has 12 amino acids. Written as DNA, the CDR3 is TGCAGTGCTGGGGGACAGGGCGAGGAGCTGTTTTTT. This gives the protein CSAGGQGEELFF.

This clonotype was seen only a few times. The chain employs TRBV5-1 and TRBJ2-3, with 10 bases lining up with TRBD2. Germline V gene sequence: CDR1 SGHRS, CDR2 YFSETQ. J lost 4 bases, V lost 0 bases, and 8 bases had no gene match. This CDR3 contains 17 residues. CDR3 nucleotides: TGCGCCAGCAGCTTGGACCCTAGCGGGAGTAGCCCAGATACGCAGTATTTT. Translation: CASSLDPSGSSPDTQYF.

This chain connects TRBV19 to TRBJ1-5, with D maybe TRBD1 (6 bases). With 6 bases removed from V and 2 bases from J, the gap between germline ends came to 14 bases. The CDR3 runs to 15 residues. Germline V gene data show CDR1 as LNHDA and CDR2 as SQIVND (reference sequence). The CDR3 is CASSKRQVGNQPQHF. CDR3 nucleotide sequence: TGTGCCAGTAGCAAAAGACAGGTCGGCAATCAGCCCCAGCATTTT.

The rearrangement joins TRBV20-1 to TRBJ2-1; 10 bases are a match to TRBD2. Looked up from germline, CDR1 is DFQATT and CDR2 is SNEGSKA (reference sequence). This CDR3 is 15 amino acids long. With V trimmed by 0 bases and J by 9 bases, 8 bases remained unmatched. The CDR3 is CSARDLLAGAFEQFF. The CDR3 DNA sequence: TGCAGTGCTAGAGATTTGCTAGCGGGGGCTTTTGAGCAGTTCTTC.

The CDR3 spells CAAHRGRENTGELFF. The DNA for the CDR3 is TGCGCCGCTCACCGGGGCAGGGAGAACACCGGGGAGCTGTTTTTT. V gene TRBV20-1 combines with J gene TRBJ2-2; TRBD1 or TRBD2 may be the D gene (5 bases each). CDR1 and CDR2 from the germline V gene are DFQATT and SNEGSKA (reference sequence). The length of the CDR3 is 15 residues.